These T cell receptor beta chains were read from a single sample in a study of T cells in Graves' hyperthyroidism and ophthalmopathy. Each CDR3 protein is one row after TCRdb ran MiXCR on the multiplex PCR reads. In the table there are about 520,000 distinct CDR3 sequences, roughly a quarter of which are singletons. Sequences were obtained from blood. Every receptor here comes from a woman aged 30 to 39 with Graves' ophthalmopathy. Each CDR3 is given with its conserved first and last residue. Fields, in order: CDR3 DNA, CDR3 protein, clone size, D gene, J gene, V gene. D genes are given only for firm matches. Clone size appears in some rows only: once, few, many, or a class for an expanded clone.

CDR3 DNA: TGTGCCAGCACCCCTTCGGGGGCAGTGTCCTACGAGCAGTACTTC
CDR3 protein: CASTPSGAVSYEQYF
clone size: .
D gene: .
J gene: TRBJ2-7
V gene: TRBV28

CDR3 DNA: TGTGCCAGCAGCCTCTGGGACAGGGGATCATCTGGAAACACCATATATTTT
CDR3 protein: CASSLWDRGSSGNTIYF
clone size: .
D gene: TRBD1
J gene: TRBJ1-3
V gene: TRBV2

CDR3 DNA: TGTGCCAGCAGCCTTTTCCGGGACAGGGCCGGCTACACCTTC
CDR3 protein: CASSLFRDRAGYTF
clone size: many
D gene: TRBD1
J gene: TRBJ1-2
V gene: TRBV7-9

CDR3 DNA: TGTGCCAGCAGCTTCAGGGGTCGGGGCTACACCTTC
CDR3 protein: CASSFRGRGYTF
clone size: many
D gene: .
J gene: TRBJ1-2
V gene: TRBV7-2

CDR3 DNA: TGTGCCAGCAGTCCTTACGGGGCCTTCTACGAGCAGTACTTC
CDR3 protein: CASSPYGAFYEQYF
clone size: many
D gene: .
J gene: TRBJ2-7
V gene: TRBV27

CDR3 DNA: TGTGCCAGCAGTTACCTCGCGGGGTTAGCCACCGGGGAGCTGTTTTTT
CDR3 protein: CASSYLAGLATGELFF
clone size: many
D gene: .
J gene: TRBJ2-2
V gene: TRBV6-5

CDR3 DNA: TGTGCCAGCAGTACGACAGGTTCCGAGACCCAGTACTTC
CDR3 protein: CASSTTGSETQYF
clone size: many
D gene: .
J gene: TRBJ2-5
V gene: TRBV6-2/TRBV6-3

CDR3 DNA: TGTGCCAGCAGTGGGACAGGGGCCCTGAACACTGAAGCTTTCTTT
CDR3 protein: CASSGTGALNTEAFF
clone size: many
D gene: TRBD1
J gene: TRBJ1-1
V gene: TRBV6-1

CDR3 DNA: TGTGCCATCAGTGAGTGGAACACTGAAGCTTTCTTT
CDR3 protein: CAISEWNTEAFF
clone size: many
D gene: .
J gene: TRBJ1-1
V gene: TRBV10-3

CDR3 DNA: TGCAGCGTTGAAGAATCCGGCATAAACTATGGCTACACCTTC
CDR3 protein: CSVEESGINYGYTF
clone size: .
D gene: .
J gene: TRBJ1-2
V gene: TRBV29-1

CDR3 DNA: TGTGCCAGCAGGACTCGGGCGGTCCACCCCTACGAGCAGTACTTC
CDR3 protein: CASRTRAVHPYEQYF
clone size: few
D gene: .
J gene: TRBJ2-7
V gene: TRBV12-3/TRBV12-4

CDR3 DNA: TGCGCCAGCGTCAGGGGCAGCGTGGGCCAAGAGACCCAGTACTTC
CDR3 protein: CASVRGSVGQETQYF
clone size: .
D gene: .
J gene: TRBJ2-5
V gene: TRBV10-2

CDR3 DNA: TGTGCCAGTAGCCAACCTACAGGGTTGCGCACTGAAGCTTTCTTT
CDR3 protein: CASSQPTGLRTEAFF
clone size: many
D gene: .
J gene: TRBJ1-1
V gene: TRBV19

CDR3 DNA: TGTGCCAGCAGTCCAAGGACAGATCGCGAGCAGTACTTC
CDR3 protein: CASSPRTDREQYF
clone size: many
D gene: .
J gene: TRBJ2-7
V gene: TRBV6-1

CDR3 DNA: TGTGCCAGCAGTGACCCAACCCTCGATGGGGGCGGCTACACCTTC
CDR3 protein: CASSDPTLDGGGYTF
clone size: once
D gene: .
J gene: TRBJ1-2
V gene: TRBV25-1

CDR3 DNA: TGTGCCAGCAGCACAGGGAGAAACACCATATATTTT
CDR3 protein: CASSTGRNTIYF
clone size: .
D gene: .
J gene: TRBJ1-3
V gene: TRBV2

CDR3 DNA: TGTGCCAGCAGTGCAGGGAAATCGAATTCACCCCTCCACTTT
CDR3 protein: CASSAGKSNSPLHF
clone size: .
D gene: .
J gene: TRBJ1-6
V gene: TRBV27

CDR3 DNA: TGTGCCAGCGCAACGCCAGCGAACACTGAAGCTTTCTTT
CDR3 protein: CASATPANTEAFF
clone size: once
D gene: .
J gene: TRBJ1-1
V gene: TRBV27

CDR3 DNA: TGCAGAGGGGAGGACAGAACCTCCATCAACTATGGCTACACCTTC
CDR3 protein: CRGEDRTSINYGYTF
clone size: many
D gene: .
J gene: TRBJ1-2
V gene: TRBV20-1

CDR3 DNA: TGCAGTGCTCCCGGGGCGGGGAACGCTGAAGCTTTCTTT
CDR3 protein: CSAPGAGNAEAFF
clone size: .
D gene: .
J gene: TRBJ1-1
V gene: TRBV20-1

CDR3 DNA: TGTGCCACCAGCAGAGAGATTGGCGGTTACGAGCAGTACTTC
CDR3 protein: CATSREIGGYEQYF
clone size: many
D gene: .
J gene: TRBJ2-7
V gene: TRBV15

CDR3 DNA: TGTGCCAGCAGTCGCAACACAGAAGGGACAGGGGAGCGAGAGACCCAGTACTTC
CDR3 protein: CASSRNTEGTGERETQYF
clone size: .
D gene: TRBD1
J gene: TRBJ2-5
V gene: TRBV4-2

CDR3 DNA: TGTGCCAGCAGCGTAGGACAGGGACTGGGCGAGCAGTACTTC
CDR3 protein: CASSVGQGLGEQYF
clone size: many
D gene: .
J gene: TRBJ2-7
V gene: TRBV9

CDR3 DNA: TGTGCCAGCAGCTTATCATTGGTTTCCGAGCAGTACTTC
CDR3 protein: CASSLSLVSEQYF
clone size: many
D gene: .
J gene: TRBJ2-7
V gene: TRBV7-3

CDR3 DNA: TGTGCCAGCAGTTCAGAATACAGGGTAGCTGAAGCTTTCTTT
CDR3 protein: CASSSEYRVAEAFF
clone size: many
D gene: .
J gene: TRBJ1-1
V gene: TRBV12-3/TRBV12-4

CDR3 DNA: TGTGCCAGCAGTTCCCGGCCCGGGACAGGGAAGGGGGGAAAAGAAGCTTTCTTT
CDR3 protein: CASSSRPGTGKGGKEAFF
clone size: .
D gene: TRBD1
J gene: TRBJ1-1
V gene: TRBV6-2/TRBV6-3

CDR3 DNA: TGTGCCAGCAGCCCGGGGACAGGGGGGAGCCACGAGCAGTACTTC
CDR3 protein: CASSPGTGGSHEQYF
clone size: .
D gene: TRBD1
J gene: TRBJ2-7
V gene: TRBV6-2/TRBV6-3

CDR3 DNA: TGTGCCAGCAGTTTAGGGGACAGAAACATTCAGTACTTC
CDR3 protein: CASSLGDRNIQYF
clone size: many
D gene: TRBD1
J gene: TRBJ2-4
V gene: TRBV12-3/TRBV12-4

CDR3 DNA: TGTGCCAGCAGCTTAGGGGGACACGAGAAAGAGACCCAGTACTTC
CDR3 protein: CASSLGGHEKETQYF
clone size: .
D gene: .
J gene: TRBJ2-5
V gene: TRBV7-2

CDR3 DNA: TGTGCCAGCAGCCCCGGACCTTTCGTCGACTATGGCTACACCTTC
CDR3 protein: CASSPGPFVDYGYTF
clone size: many
D gene: .
J gene: TRBJ1-2
V gene: TRBV7-2

CDR3 DNA: TGTGCCAGCAGTTTAACCCTAGCGGGGGGCGAGCAGTACTTC
CDR3 protein: CASSLTLAGGEQYF
clone size: few
D gene: TRBD2
J gene: TRBJ2-7
V gene: TRBV12-3/TRBV12-4

CDR3 DNA: TGCAGTGCTAGAGTCAGGGCGGCCTACGAGCAGTACTTC
CDR3 protein: CSARVRAAYEQYF
clone size: many
D gene: .
J gene: TRBJ2-7
V gene: TRBV20-1

CDR3 DNA: TGTGCCAGCAGCCAGGGGGAATGGAACATTCAGTACTTC
CDR3 protein: CASSQGEWNIQYF
clone size: few
D gene: TRBD1
J gene: TRBJ2-4
V gene: TRBV12-3/TRBV12-4

CDR3 DNA: TGTGCCAGCAGTGAATCAACAGGGCACACCGGGGAGCTGTTTTTT
CDR3 protein: CASSESTGHTGELFF
clone size: .
D gene: .
J gene: TRBJ2-2
V gene: TRBV25-1

CDR3 DNA: .
CDR3 protein: CASSFLWQGIGYTF
clone size: many
D gene: .
J gene: TRBJ1-2
V gene: TRBV11-2

CDR3 DNA: TGTGCCAGCAGTTTATCGGGACTAGCGAGCTCCTACGAGCAGTACTTC
CDR3 protein: CASSLSGLASSYEQYF
clone size: many
D gene: TRBD2
J gene: TRBJ2-7
V gene: TRBV27

CDR3 DNA: TGTGCCAGCAGTTTGGGGTGGAATAGCAATCAGCCCCAGCATTTT
CDR3 protein: CASSLGWNSNQPQHF
clone size: many
D gene: .
J gene: TRBJ1-5
V gene: TRBV12-3/TRBV12-4

CDR3 DNA: TGTGCCAGCAGTCGCCGGCCTAGCGGGAAGAACACCGGGGAGCTGTTTTTT
CDR3 protein: CASSRRPSGKNTGELFF
clone size: few
D gene: TRBD2
J gene: TRBJ2-2
V gene: TRBV6-2/TRBV6-3

CDR3 DNA: TGTGCCAGCAGTTTCTACGCGGGGGGGGAAGCTTTCTTT
CDR3 protein: CASSFYAGGEAFF
clone size: few
D gene: .
J gene: TRBJ1-1
V gene: TRBV12-3/TRBV12-4

CDR3 DNA: TGTGCCAGCAGCTTAAAGCCTAGCGGGATACTCACCGGGGAGCTGTTTTTT
CDR3 protein: CASSLKPSGILTGELFF
clone size: .
D gene: TRBD2
J gene: TRBJ2-2
V gene: TRBV7-3

CDR3 DNA: TGTGCCAGTAGGGGAGGGATTGGCACTGAAGCTTTCTTT
CDR3 protein: CASRGGIGTEAFF
clone size: .
D gene: .
J gene: TRBJ1-1
V gene: TRBV19

CDR3 DNA: TGTGCCAGCAGCCGGACAGCGACCTACGAGCAGTACTTC
CDR3 protein: CASSRTATYEQYF
clone size: many
D gene: .
J gene: TRBJ2-7
V gene: TRBV28

CDR3 DNA: TGTGCCAGCAGGAGAGAATGGGGATCTGGGGCCAACGTCCTGACTTTC
CDR3 protein: CASRREWGSGANVLTF
clone size: many
D gene: .
J gene: TRBJ2-6
V gene: TRBV2

CDR3 DNA: TGTGCCTGGAAGGGGCGGGAGGTGGCTTTCTTT
CDR3 protein: CAWKGREVAFF
clone size: many
D gene: .
J gene: TRBJ1-1
V gene: TRBV30

CDR3 DNA: TGTGCTAGTGGTTTGAGGTCGGGTTCCACGTCCTATGGCTACACCTTC
CDR3 protein: CASGLRSGSTSYGYTF
clone size: .
D gene: .
J gene: TRBJ1-2
V gene: TRBV12-5

CDR3 DNA: TGTGCCAGCAGCCCGACGGCCTTATATGGCTACACCTTC
CDR3 protein: CASSPTALYGYTF
clone size: many
D gene: .
J gene: TRBJ1-2
V gene: TRBV11-1

CDR3 DNA: TGTGCCAGCAGCTTGGTACCCGTTTCTAGCAATCAGCCCCAGCATTTT
CDR3 protein: CASSLVPVSSNQPQHF
clone size: many
D gene: .
J gene: TRBJ1-5
V gene: TRBV5-5

CDR3 DNA: TGCAGCGTTGAGGGGACGGCATCCTACGAGCAGTACTTC
CDR3 protein: CSVEGTASYEQYF
clone size: many
D gene: .
J gene: TRBJ2-7
V gene: TRBV29-1

CDR3 DNA: TGTGCCAGCAGTTACGGGGACTACTTGGGTGGCAATCAGCCCCAGCATTTT
CDR3 protein: CASSYGDYLGGNQPQHF
clone size: many
D gene: .
J gene: TRBJ1-5
V gene: TRBV6-5

CDR3 DNA: TGTGCCAGCAGCCCCAGTGGGGGAAAGACCCAGTACTTC
CDR3 protein: CASSPSGGKTQYF
clone size: many
D gene: .
J gene: TRBJ2-5
V gene: TRBV7-8